These T cell receptor beta chains were read from a single sample in a study of blood T cell repertoires in COVID-19. Produced via immunoSEQ multiplex PCR; TCRdb's table is partial and in-frame only. The table has approximately 250,000 clones, 75% to 85% seen once. Sequenced material: peripheral blood. These receptors all stem from a human donor in a cohort sampled during active COVID-19. CDR3s include the opening cysteine and the closing phenylalanine or tryptophan. The D gene is left open where the match is weak. Size values are once, few and many counts, or a class for expanded clones, and some rows have none.

clone_size | cdr3_length | d_call | j_call | v_call | cdr3_aa | cdr3_nt
- | 15 | TRBD1 | TRBJ1-3 | TRBV6-5 | CASSLGTGPGNTIYF | TGTGCCAGCAGCCTCGGGACAGGGCCTGGAAACACCATATATTTT
- | 15 | TRBD1 | TRBJ1-4 | TRBV30 | CAWRTGAPGPEKLFF | TGTGCCTGGCGAACAGGGGCTCCCGGGCCGGAAAAACTGTTTTTT
- | 14 | - | TRBJ2-7 | TRBV19 | CASSINGGSYEQYF | TGTGCCAGTAGTATAAACGGCGGATCCTACGAGCAGTACTTC
- | 15 | TRBD1 | TRBJ1-5 | TRBV2 | CASRGQGLTDQPQHF | TGTGCCAGCAGGGGACAGGGATTAACCGATCAGCCCCAGCATTTT
- | 16 | TRBD2 | TRBJ2-5 | TRBV19 | CASSRTSGRALGTQYF | TGTGCCAGTAGTCGGACTAGCGGGAGGGCTCTCGGGACCCAGTACTTC
- | 18 | TRBD2 | TRBJ2-3 | TRBV27 | CASTPRPGLAASTDTQYF | TGTGCCAGCACGCCGCGTCCGGGACTAGCGGCTAGCACAGATACGCAGTATTTT
- | 16 | TRBD1 | TRBJ2-2 | TRBV28 | CASTLGTGGNTGELFF | TGTGCCAGCACCCTCGGGACAGGGGGTAACACCGGGGAGCTGTTTTTT
few | 15 | TRBD1 | TRBJ1-1 | TRBV2 | CASRGQGWMNTEAFF | TGTGCCAGCAGGGGACAGGGTTGGATGAACACTGAAGCTTTCTTT
- | 18 | TRBD2 | TRBJ2-3 | TRBV3-1/TRBV3-2 | CASSQAVSGSSGTDTQYF | TGTGCCAGCAGCCAAGCTGTTAGCGGGAGTTCGGGCACAGATACGCAGTATTTT
- | 16 | TRBD2 | TRBJ2-3 | TRBV19 | CASSFPLAGATDTQYF | TGTGCCAGTAGTTTTCCGCTAGCGGGAGCCACAGATACGCAGTATTTT
many | 15 | - | TRBJ2-2 | TRBV5-4 | CASSLNRINTGELFF | TGTGCCAGCAGCTTGAACAGGATTAACACCGGGGAGCTGTTTTTT
- | 18 | TRBD2 | TRBJ2-6 | TRBV5-4 | CASSALGLAGAGANVLTF | TGTGCCAGCAGCGCATTAGGACTAGCGGGCGCTGGGGCCAACGTCCTGACTTTC
- | 11 | TRBD2 | TRBJ2-1 | TRBV6-6 | CASRGLEVQFF | TGTGCCAGCAGGGGACTAGAAGTGCAGTTCTTC
- | 17 | - | TRBJ1-3 | TRBV7-2 | CASSPSVGGYSGNTIYF | TGTGCCAGCAGCCCCTCGGTCGGGGGATACTCTGGAAACACCATATATTTT
- | 16 | - | TRBJ1-5 | TRBV28 | CASSLTAGDSNQPQHF | TGTGCCAGCAGCTTAACAGCAGGCGATAGCAATCAGCCCCAGCATTTT
- | 15 | TRBD2 | TRBJ2-5 | TRBV5-4 | CASSLGLAGKETQYF | TGTGCCAGCAGCTTGGGCCTAGCGGGGAAAGAGACCCAGTACTTC
few | 16 | - | TRBJ2-1 | TRBV19 | CASSIDPGDSYNEQFF | TGTGCCAGTAGTATAGATCCCGGGGACTCCTACAATGAGCAGTTCTTC
- | 15 | TRBD1 | TRBJ1-5 | TRBV30 | CAWSAGTGGGQPQHF | TGTGCCTGGAGTGCCGGGACAGGGGGAGGCCAGCCCCAGCATTTT
- | 17 | TRBD1 | TRBJ1-1 | TRBV7-9 | CASSQRTGGPMNTEAFF | TGTGCCAGCAGCCAGAGGACAGGGGGCCCCATGAACACTGAAGCTTTCTTT
- | 14 | TRBD1 | TRBJ2-7 | TRBV5-1 | CASSFLTGAGEQYF | TGCGCCAGCAGCTTTCTGACAGGGGCTGGCGAGCAGTACTTC
- | 15 | TRBD2 | TRBJ2-7 | TRBV5-8 | CASSLAASGGYEQYF | TGTGCCAGCAGCTTGGCTGCTAGCGGGGGGTACGAGCAGTACTTC
- | 15 | TRBD1 | TRBJ2-5 | TRBV5-8 | CASSLGGQGYETQYF | TGTGCCAGCAGCTTGGGAGGACAGGGATATGAGACCCAGTACTTC
- | 14 | - | TRBJ1-3 | TRBV2 | CASRKDSSGNTIYF | TGTGCCAGCAGGAAGGACAGCTCTGGAAACACCATATATTTT
- | 11 | - | TRBJ2-7 | TRBV29-1 | CSARDSYEQYF | TGCAGCGCCAGGGATAGCTACGAGCAGTACTTC
few | 13 | - | TRBJ1-1 | TRBV5-6 | CASSLAGNTEAFF | TGTGCCAGCAGCTTGGCAGGGAACACTGAAGCTTTCTTT
- | 15 | - | TRBJ2-5 | TRBV7-9 | CASSVGRGAGETQYF | TGTGCCAGCAGCGTTGGTCGTGGGGCCGGAGAGACCCAGTACTTC
- | 11 | - | TRBJ1-1 | TRBV11-2 | CASREDSQAFF | TGTGCCAGCAGAGAGGACAGTCAGGCTTTCTTT
once | 13 | - | TRBJ2-1 | TRBV3-1/TRBV3-2 | CASSGSSYNEQFF | TGTGCCAGCAGCGGGAGCTCCTACAATGAGCAGTTCTTC
- | 15 | TRBD1 | TRBJ2-2 | TRBV3-1/TRBV3-2 | CASSTRTGFAGELFF | TGTGCCAGCAGTACCCGGACAGGGTTCGCCGGGGAGCTGTTTTTT
- | 16 | TRBD1 | TRBJ1-4 | TRBV6-6 | CASSWDRGSPNEKLFF | TGTGCCAGCAGTTGGGACAGGGGGTCCCCTAATGAAAAACTGTTTTTT
- | 19 | - | TRBJ2-7 | TRBV7-5 | CARSFGPSGGGSRNYEQYF | TGTGCCAGAAGCTTTGGCCCTAGCGGGGGCGGGTCCCGTAACTACGAGCAGTACTTC
- | 15 | - | TRBJ1-4 | TRBV6-5 | CASSQSRRANEKLFF | TGTGCCAGCAGCCAATCTCGGAGAGCTAATGAAAAACTGTTTTTT
- | 17 | - | TRBJ2-4 | TRBV19 | CASSIGGRGVTKNIQYF | TGTGCCAGTAGTATAGGCGGCAGGGGAGTTACCAAAAACATTCAGTACTTC
once | 18 | TRBD2 | TRBJ2-7 | TRBV2 | CASKDPGGLSNPTYEQYF | TGTGCCAGCAAGGACCCGGGGGGTTTAAGTAACCCCACCTACGAGCAGTACTTC
- | 16 | - | TRBJ2-2 | TRBV5-4 | CAGSNGGLLNTGELFF | TGTGCCGGAAGCAACGGGGGGCTTTTGAACACCGGGGAGCTGTTTTTT
- | 11 | - | TRBJ2-5 | TRBV20-1 | CSAEHSETQYF | TGCAGTGCTGAACATTCAGAGACCCAGTACTTC
- | 11 | - | TRBJ2-7 | TRBV6-1 | CASSELYEQYF | TGTGCCAGCAGTGAACTATACGAGCAGTACTTC
- | 18 | - | TRBJ1-4 | TRBV24-1 | CATSDGSFRGLANEKLFF | TGTGCCACCAGTGATGGTTCCTTTCGAGGGCTGGCTAATGAAAAACTGTTTTTT
once | 17 | - | TRBJ2-2 | TRBV5-1 | CASSFTVGGPNTGELFF | TGCGCCAGCAGCTTTACCGTCGGCGGGCCTAACACCGGGGAGCTGTTTTTT
once | 15 | TRBD1 | TRBJ1-2 | TRBV5-1 | CASSLEGGRGGGYTF | TGCGCCAGCAGCTTGGAAGGGGGCAGGGGAGGAGGCTACACCTTC
- | 15 | TRBD2 | TRBJ2-1 | TRBV5-1 | CASSPGTSGYNEQFF | TGCGCCAGCAGCCCCGGGACTAGCGGTTACAATGAGCAGTTCTTC
once | 12 | - | TRBJ2-7 | TRBV18 | CASSPDSYEQYF | TGTGCCAGCTCACCAGACAGCTACGAGCAGTACTTC
- | 15 | - | TRBJ1-2 | TRBV4-1 | CASSQASRGPYGYTF | TGCGCCAGCAGCCAAGCGTCCCGGGGTCCATATGGCTACACCTTC
- | 14 | TRBD1 | TRBJ2-5 | TRBV5-1 | CASSSGQGRGTQYF | TGCGCCAGCAGCTCGGGACAGGGCCGGGGGACCCAGTACTTC
- | 14 | TRBD1 | TRBJ1-2 | TRBV6-5 | CASSRDRDNYGYTF | TGTGCCAGCAGTCGTGACAGGGACAACTATGGCTACACCTTC
- | 17 | - | TRBJ2-3 | TRBV4-1 | CASSQGPNGGATDTQYF | TGCGCCAGCAGCCAAGGGCCCAATGGAGGAGCCACAGATACGCAGTATTTT
- | 16 | - | TRBJ2-1 | TRBV5-1 | CASSLVGRVAYNEQFF | TGCGCCAGCAGCTTGGTGGGGCGCGTAGCCTACAATGAGCAGTTCTTC
- | 15 | TRBD1 | TRBJ1-1 | TRBV5-1 | CASSFQGQGGTEAFF | TGCGCCAGCAGCTTCCAGGGACAGGGGGGCACTGAAGCTTTCTTT
- | 19 | - | TRBJ1-6 | TRBV6-2/TRBV6-3 | CASSFNRDLDLNYNSPLHF | TGTGCCAGCAGTTTCAACCGGGACTTAGACCTCAACTATAATTCACCCCTCCACTTT
once | 17 | TRBD2 | TRBJ2-1 | TRBV3-1/TRBV3-2 | CASSQGTPSGRHNEQFF | TGTGCCAGCAGCCAAGGTACCCCTAGCGGGAGACACAATGAGCAGTTCTTC
- | 14 | TRBD1 | TRBJ1-1 | TRBV9 | CASSGNRGRTEAFF | TGTGCCAGCAGCGGGAACAGGGGAAGAACTGAAGCTTTCTTT
- | 12 | - | TRBJ1-5 | TRBV5-6 | CASSLWAQPQHF | TGTGCCAGCAGCTTGTGGGCTCAGCCCCAGCATTTT
- | 17 | TRBD2 | TRBJ2-5 | TRBV5-4 | CASSSGLAGGSQETQYF | TGTGCCAGCAGCTCAGGACTAGCGGGGGGCTCCCAAGAGACCCAGTACTTC
once | 17 | TRBD1 | TRBJ2-3 | TRBV18 | CASSLESQGAGTDTQYF | TGTGCCAGCTCACTAGAGTCCCAGGGGGCGGGCACAGATACGCAGTATTTT
- | 15 | - | TRBJ1-2 | TRBV7-9 | CASSPGTGQGYGYTF | TGTGCCAGCAGCCCCGGAACAGGGCAAGGCTATGGCTACACCTTC
once | 15 | - | TRBJ2-1 | TRBV5-1 | CASSVSGYGDGEQFF | TGCGCCAGCAGCGTGAGCGGCTATGGAGATGGAGAGCAGTTCTTC
- | 13 | - | TRBJ2-5 | TRBV29-1 | CSVLRGRGETQYF | TGCAGCGTTCTCAGGGGGCGGGGGGAGACCCAGTACTTC
- | 15 | TRBD1 | TRBJ2-5 | TRBV6-4 | CASSPQQGTKETQYF | TGTGCCAGCAGCCCTCAACAGGGGACGAAAGAGACCCAGTACTTC
- | 13 | - | TRBJ1-1 | TRBV10-1 | CASSESLGHQAFF | TGCGCCAGCAGTGAGTCCCTGGGACACCAAGCTTTCTTT
once | 14 | TRBD1 | TRBJ2-5 | TRBV28 | CASSSGQAQETQYF | TGTGCCAGCAGTTCCGGACAGGCTCAAGAGACCCAGTACTTC